This TCR beta chain was identified during a study of blood T cells in healthy people across ages (dated by TCRdb to about 2015). For the study in its entirety: Template switching captured roughly one uniquely barcoded TCR beta cDNA molecule per two T cells in model experiments. Using deep sequencing normalized with unique cDNA molecular identifiers, the study measured how TCR beta repertoire diversity changes with age. The donors were divided into four age groups: young (average around 15 years), middle-aged (roughly 40), aged (approximately 62) and long-lived (about 79). Donors of different ages were randomly distributed across sequencing lanes to avoid experimental bias. The study analyzed two additional independent replicas of 1 million unique cDNA reads from the same blood draw for two donors, one aged 18 to 30 and one aged 80 or older. The full study reports these points: Observed TCR beta diversity per million T cells fell roughly linearly with age, and a significant reduction was already apparent by age roughly 40. Compared with the aged group, the long-lived group had more naive CD4+ T cells, fewer expanded clones and increased TCR diversity, a pattern suggesting age selection. Because the CMV infection status of the donors was unknown, age-related changes in expanded clonotypes may potentially have been confounded. Estimates of total diversity based on one million sequenced T cells were considered lower bounds and underestimates. A strong correlation was found between observed TCR beta diversity and the percentage of naive T cells measured by flow cytometry. Because profiling used bulk unsorted PBMCs, naive and antigen-experienced compartments could not be compared conclusively.

Systemically healthy Caucasian individuals from Russia, some 38 in total and aged about 6 to 95 years, were included as donors. Around 10 milliliters of peripheral blood were collected from each donor into EDTA-treated Vacutainer tubes. Ficoll-Paque density-gradient centrifugation was used to isolate PBMCs, with at least 6 million per sample. Total RNA, at least 5 micrograms per sample, was extracted from PBMCs with Trizol reagent. For every donor, flow cytometry on a PBMC aliquot measured the percentage of naive CD45RAhigh/CD27high T cells. Libraries were prepared through 5' RACE. Instrument used: Illumina HiSeq 2500. A second roughly 6 to 12 cycle PCR used a sample-barcoded 5' primer and a J-beta primer mix. A unique molecular identifier was introduced onto each TCR beta cDNA molecule by a template-switch 5' adaptor carrying 12 random nucleotides. Each sample yielded at least 3 million CDR3-containing paired-end reads. First-strand cDNA synthesis was performed from all RNA using the Mint cDNA synthesis kit, with priming by a TRBC-specific oligonucleotide. Following uracil-DNA glycosylase treatment, all cDNA underwent a first 18-cycle PCR with the universal primers M1SS and BC2_uni_R. As for the authors' bioinformatics: For normalization, 1 million high-quality reads, each with a distinct molecular identifier, were randomly selected from each sample. Instead of being binned into consensus sequences, reads that shared molecular identifiers were thrown out. MiTCR, set to a Q25 quality threshold and the strictest error-elimination algorithm, was used for CDR3 identification, clonotype clustering and error correction. A nonparametric unseen species model with Euler transformation was used to estimate lower-bound total TCR beta diversity. In-frame beta chains were kept once TCRdb had trimmed the public reads at Q25 with fastp and called clones with MiXCR. Here each entry gathers all rows of one CDR3 protein and keeps the most common genes and DNA. TCRdb, rather than the study authors, made the V and J calls. Here the sample has about 1.7 million distinct CDR3 sequences; about 30% occur a single time. Over 7% of the sample is in the top ten clones.

This clonotype occurred many times. It lacks a known antigen. Nothing much larger sits one base from this clone, and base qualities are not available. Counted from cysteine to phenylalanine, this CDR3 has 15 amino acids. The read is trimmed to its CDR3 DNA, 45 bases read in frame from base 1. V is reduced by 3 bases and J by 1 base, leaving a spacing of 11 bases between them. Based on the germline V gene, the CDR1 and CDR2 sequences are SGDLS and YYNGEE. Here the chain combines TRBV9 and TRBJ2-1; matching of 6 bases hints at TRBD1 as the D gene. This clonotype originated in a woman aged 25 to 39 in good health. Sequences were obtained from blood. CDR3 loop: CASSGDRSSYNEQFF. The sequenced DNA is TGTGCCAGCAGCGGCGACAGGTCATCCTACAATGAGCAGTTCTTC.